This entry features one T cell receptor beta chain sequence. The antigen remains undetermined. Germline V gene data show CDR1 as SQVTM and CDR2 as ANQGSEA. The CDR3 spans 13 residues. V gave up 5 bases and J gave up 4 bases; unmatched junction bases: 6. TCRdb's copy holds only in-frame clones and misses some; the assay was immunoSEQ multiplex PCR. The table lists approximately 110,000 clones, just under 95% of them singletons. This specimen comes from a study of OX40 agonist ivuxolimab in advanced cancers. Looking at the study overall: Dosing consisted of intravenous ivuxolimab at 0.01 to 10 mg/kg every 2 weeks. Study-wide results and caveats: The study observed clonal expansion of CD4+ and CD8+ blood T cells by week 6 at 0.1 to 3.0 mg/kg.

The sample in question was CD4+ or CD8+ T cells sorted from blood, obtained in a trial of the OX40 agonist ivuxolimab. This chain joins TRBV29-1 and TRBJ2-3; the match to TRBD2 covers 7 bases. The TCR originated in an adult with an advanced solid tumor such as melanoma, head and neck, liver or kidney cancer. The CDR3 DNA follows: TGCAGCGTTTCTGGCGGGAGCTCAGATACGCAGTATTTT. Translating gives CSVSGGSSDTQYF.